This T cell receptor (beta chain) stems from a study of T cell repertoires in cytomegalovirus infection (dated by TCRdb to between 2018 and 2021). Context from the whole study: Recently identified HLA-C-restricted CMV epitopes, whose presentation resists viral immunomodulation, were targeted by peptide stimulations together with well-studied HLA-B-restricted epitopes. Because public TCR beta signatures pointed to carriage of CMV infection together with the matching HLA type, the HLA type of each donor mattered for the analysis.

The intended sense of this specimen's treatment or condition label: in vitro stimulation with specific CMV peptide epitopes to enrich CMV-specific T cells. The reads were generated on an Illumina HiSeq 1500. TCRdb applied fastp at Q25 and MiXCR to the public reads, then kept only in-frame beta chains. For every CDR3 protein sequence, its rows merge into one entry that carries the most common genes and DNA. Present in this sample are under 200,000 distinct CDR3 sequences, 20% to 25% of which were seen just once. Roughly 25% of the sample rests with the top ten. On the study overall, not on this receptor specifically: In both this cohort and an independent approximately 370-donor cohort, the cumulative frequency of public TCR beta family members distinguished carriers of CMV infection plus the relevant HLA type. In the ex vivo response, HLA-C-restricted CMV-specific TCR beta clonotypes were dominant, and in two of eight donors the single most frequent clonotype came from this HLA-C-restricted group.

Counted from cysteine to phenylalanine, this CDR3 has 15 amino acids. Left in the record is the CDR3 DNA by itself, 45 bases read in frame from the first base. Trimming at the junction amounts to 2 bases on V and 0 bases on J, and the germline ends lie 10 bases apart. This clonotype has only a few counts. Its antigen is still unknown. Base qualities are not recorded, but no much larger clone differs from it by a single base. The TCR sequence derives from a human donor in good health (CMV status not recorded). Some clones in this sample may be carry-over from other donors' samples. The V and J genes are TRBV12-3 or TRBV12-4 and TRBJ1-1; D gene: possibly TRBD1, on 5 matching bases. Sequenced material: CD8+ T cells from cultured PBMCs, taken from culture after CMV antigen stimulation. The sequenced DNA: TGTGCCAGCAGTTTACCCTGGACACTGAACACTGAAGCTTTCTTT. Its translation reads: CASSLPWTLNTEAFF.